This T cell receptor (beta chain) is drawn from a study of blood T cells in healthy people across ages. The sample holds many counts of this clonotype. Then a second PCR, running roughly 7 to 12 cycles, was carried out with a sample-barcoded 5' primer and a J-beta primer mix. TCRdb reanalysed the 5' RACE reads using MiXCR and keeps one entry per CDR3 protein. The table records about 670,000 distinct CDR3 sequences, about 50% of them present only once. The CDR3 consists of 14 residues. In germline, CDR1 is LGHNA, CDR2 YNFKEQ. V was cut by 5 bases and J by 9 bases, with 17 bases left in between. Sequencing was done on a sample of blood. The rearrangement joins TRBV4-2 to TRBJ2-1; D remains unclear. The sequence derives from a woman of 80 years or more in good health. In DNA, the CDR3 is TGTGCCAGCAGCTCAAACTCCGGGTACGGTGAGCAGTTCTTC. It codes for CASSSNSGYGEQFF.